This TCR beta chain emerged from a study of T cell repertoires in cytomegalovirus infection. Overall study: TCR beta signatures that were public indicated CMV infection and matching HLA type.

TCRdb reanalysed the reads using MiXCR and keeps one entry per CDR3 protein. The table includes under 350,000 distinct CDR3 sequences, about 8.8% detected once. This clonotype was observed many times. Its antigen is not known. The CDR3 extends over 13 amino acids. Germline CDR1 and CDR2: MNHEY and SMNVEV (reference sequence). V was trimmed by 2 bases and J by 13 bases, leaving 14 bases between them. Regarding the study as a whole: Predominance within the ex vivo response was attributable to HLA-C-restricted CMV-specific TCR beta clonotypes.

This chain connects TRBV27 to TRBJ1-4; no clear D. The sequenced sample was PBMCs. The TCR originated in a human donor in good health (CMV status not recorded). Some clones in this sample may be carry-over from other donors' samples. CDR3 DNA: TGTGCCAGCAGTTTACGCCGGGAAGAAGGACTGTTTTTT. Translated, it gives CASSLRREEGLFF.